These T cell receptor beta chains were read from a single sample in a study of memory CD4+ T cells and cytomegalovirus serostatus. Produced via immunoSEQ multiplex PCR; TCRdb's table is partial and in-frame only. The data show some 53,000 clones, around 80% seen once. The specimen was memory CD4+ T cells from blood. These receptors were taken from an adult in good health and CMV-seronegative. Both conserved end residues are part of each CDR3. The D gene is left open where the match is weak. Size is stated for part of the rows, as once, few or many counts, or as a class when the clone is expanded.

.	TRBJ2-3	TRBV25-1	.	14	CASSVGWDTDTQYF	TGTGCCAGCAGTGTGGGGTGGGACACAGATACGCAGTATTTT
.	TRBJ1-1	TRBV7-9	.	15	CASSPDAGYKTEAFF	TGTGCCAGCAGCCCCGACGCAGGGTATAAGACTGAAGCTTTCTTT
.	TRBJ1-2	TRBV25-1	once	15	CASSEFTGRNYGYTF	TGTGCCAGCAGTGAATTTACGGGACGCAACTATGGCTACACCTTC
.	TRBJ1-1	TRBV6-5	.	16	CASSYGGGSWGTEAFF	TGTGCCAGCAGTTACGGTGGGGGGTCTTGGGGCACTGAAGCTTTCTTT
.	TRBJ1-5	TRBV4-1	.	13	CASSHGMGGPQHF	TGCGCCAGCAGCCATGGCATGGGAGGGCCCCAGCATTTT
.	TRBJ1-3	TRBV10-2	.	15	CASSPLTGSGNTIYF	TGCGCCAGCAGCCCCCTTACAGGGTCTGGAAACACCATATATTTT
TRBD1	TRBJ2-5	TRBV29-1	.	13	CSVAQGAGETQYF	TGCAGCGTTGCGCAGGGGGCTGGAGAGACCCAGTACTTC
.	TRBJ2-1	TRBV2	medium-sized	15	CASSSGTQDYNEQFF	TGTGCCAGCAGTTCCGGGACCCAAGACTACAATGAGCAGTTCTTC
.	TRBJ1-5	TRBV6-5	few	12	CASSYRKGPQHF	TGTGCCAGCAGTTACAGGAAGGGGCCCCAGCATTTT
.	TRBJ2-5	TRBV5-1	.	14	CASSPRASLETQYF	TGCGCCAGCAGCCCGAGAGCGAGTTTGGAGACCCAGTACTTC
.	TRBJ1-6	TRBV18	.	13	CASSPAGDSPLHF	TGTGCCAGCTCACCCGCCGGAGATTCACCCCTCCACTTT
.	TRBJ2-5	TRBV7-6	.	16	CASRRTGGPKQETQYF	TGTGCCAGCAGACGGACCGGGGGGCCAAAACAAGAGACCCAGTACTTC
.	TRBJ1-1	TRBV7-2	.	15	CASSPFPRGRTEAFF	TGTGCCAGCAGCCCCTTCCCCAGGGGTCGCACTGAAGCTTTCTTT
.	TRBJ1-5	TRBV6-1	.	15	CASSRAFGGDQPQHF	TGTGCCAGCAGTCGGGCCTTCGGGGGAGATCAGCCCCAGCATTTT
.	TRBJ1-1	TRBV20-1	.	9	CNVMGQAFF	TGCAATGTGATGGGTCAAGCTTTCTTT
.	TRBJ1-1	TRBV14	.	16	CASSQGGTRGNTEAFF	TGTGCCAGCAGCCAAGGCGGGACCAGGGGGAACACTGAAGCTTTCTTT
.	TRBJ2-7	TRBV6-6	.	14	CASRRDRSVYEQYF	TGTGCCAGCAGGAGAGACAGGTCGGTGTACGAGCAGTACTTC
.	TRBJ1-2	TRBV28	.	14	CASSSRGLHSGYTF	TGTGCCAGCAGTTCCCGGGGCCTGCATAGCGGCTACACCTTC
TRBD1	TRBJ1-2	TRBV5-1	.	15	CASSSGTGGGYGYTF	TGCGCCAGCAGCTCCGGGACAGGGGGCGGCTATGGCTACACCTTC
.	TRBJ1-6	TRBV30	.	12	CAWAEDNSPLHF	TGTGCCTGGGCCGAAGATAATTCACCCCTCCACTTT
.	TRBJ1-3	TRBV6-6	.	16	CASSYGAREAGNTIYF	TGTGCCAGCAGTTACGGTGCCAGGGAAGCTGGAAACACCATATATTTT
.	TRBJ1-4	TRBV7-9	once	16	CASSLIRAQEKEKLFF	TGTGCCAGCAGCTTAATACGGGCGCAGGAGAAAGAAAAACTGTTTTTT
TRBD1	TRBJ1-1	TRBV5-6	once	15	CASSPLTGGMTEAFF	TGTGCCAGCAGCCCTCTAACAGGGGGTATGACTGAAGCTTTCTTT
.	TRBJ2-1	TRBV28	.	13	CASSLSSYNEQFF	TGTGCCAGCAGTCTAAGCTCCTACAATGAGCAGTTCTTC
.	TRBJ1-1	TRBV18	medium-sized	16	CASSLTVVGPRTEAFF	TGTGCCAGCTCACTGACAGTTGTCGGGCCTCGGACTGAAGCTTTCTTT
.	TRBJ2-5	TRBV10-3	.	12	CAISGGIETQYF	TGTGCCATCAGTGGGGGGATAGAGACCCAGTACTTC
.	TRBJ2-7	TRBV30	once	14	CAWTHLGRLPEQYF	TGTGCCTGGACCCATCTGGGGCGCCTACCCGAGCAGTACTTC
.	TRBJ2-1	TRBV25-1	.	16	CASSEYGRARDDEQFF	TGTGCCAGCAGTGAATATGGCAGGGCTCGGGACGATGAGCAGTTCTTC
.	TRBJ2-3	TRBV5-1	.	15	CASSLVGNPTDTQYF	TGCGCCAGCAGCTTGGTGGGCAACCCCACAGATACGCAGTATTTT
TRBD2	TRBJ2-7	TRBV7-9	.	13	CASSFPGLDEQYF	TGTGCCAGCAGCTTCCCGGGACTAGACGAGCAGTACTTC
TRBD1	TRBJ1-5	TRBV7-9	.	16	CASSPQGARGNQPQHF	TGTGCCAGCAGCCCTCAGGGGGCGCGGGGCAATCAGCCCCAGCATTTT
TRBD1	TRBJ1-6	TRBV5-4	.	15	CASSSRDSFSGPLHF	TGTGCCAGCAGCTCGCGGGACAGCTTCTCGGGGCCCCTCCACTTT
.	TRBJ1-6	TRBV19	few	14	CASSIGNLNSPLHF	TGTGCCAGTAGTATTGGAAACCTTAATTCACCCCTCCACTTT
.	TRBJ2-3	TRBV2	.	13	CASSEWWADTQYF	TGTGCCAGCAGTGAATGGTGGGCAGATACGCAGTATTTT
.	TRBJ2-5	TRBV2	.	14	CASRVVRGRGTQYF	TGTGCCAGCAGGGTAGTGCGGGGCAGGGGGACCCAGTACTTC